This TCR beta chain was captured by sequencing in a study of beta chain features in type 1 diabetes. The wider study: Summed over all samples, the examined sorted cells came to about 110 million.

The isolated RNA, all of it, was reverse transcribed, so expressed TCRB transcripts were what got sequenced. Approximately 3.6 million reads, on average, came from each naive, central memory and regulatory T cell sample. TCRdb keeps only in-frame clones here, not all; method: immunoSEQ multiplex PCR. In the table there are tens of thousands of clones, 66% of which are singletons. General study points: When VDJ junctions were examined, type 1 diabetes patients showed fewer insertions and more deletions. A closer apparent resemblance between naive, central memory and Treg TCRB repertoires was seen in patients than in healthy donors. Shorter TCRB CDR3s, moderately but significantly so, were found in Type 1 diabetes patients in all four CD4+ subsets.

V was cut by 4 bases and J by 7 bases, with 18 bases left in between. Per the germline V gene, CDR1 is SGHNT and CDR2 is YYREEE (reference sequence). This CDR3 spans 14 amino acids. Note on this clone: What it binds is unknown.

The TCR comes from a man aged 30 to 39 with type 1 diabetes. Some clones in this sample may be carry-over from other donors' samples. This sequence joins TRBV5-4 and TRBJ2-7; the D gene is possibly TRBD1 (6 bases). Sequencing was performed on Tregs from blood. CDR3 sequence: CASSRAGATTEQYF. The DNA of the CDR3 is TGTGCCAGCAGCAGAGCAGGGGCGACAACGGAGCAGTACTTC.